This TCR beta chain was identified in a study of T cell responses to AZD1222 COVID-19 vaccine. V lost 4 bases and J 3 bases, leaving 7 bases between the germline ends. The CDR3 sequence is 11 residues long. Germline loops: CDR1 SQVTM, CDR2 ANQGSEA. Clones were read by immunoSEQ multiplex PCR, and TCRdb kept only the in-frame ones, dropping some. The sample holds about 110,000 clones, approximately 90% seen once. Sample: peripheral blood, taken 28 days after the second AZD1222 dose. V gene TRBV29-1 combines with J gene TRBJ2-7; D is uncertain. The receptor was isolated from an adult who received the AZD1222 COVID-19 vaccine. CDR3 sequence: CSVVGSYEQYF. The CDR3 DNA sequence: TGCAGCGTTGTGGGCAGCTACGAGCAGTACTTC.